This T cell receptor beta chain is drawn from a study of Ad26.COV2.S vaccination and SARS-CoV-2 variants. Study at large: Donor was one of the participants in the Ad26.COV2.S arm of the COV1001 trial.

Study-wide results and limits: Relative to placebo recipients, vaccine recipients exhibited elevated spike-specific TCR breadth. Breadth and depth estimates from TCRs may understate total T cell responses.

The germline V gene encodes CDR1 KGHDR and CDR2 SFDVKD. The CDR3 totals 15 residues. The junction had 6 bases not matched to a gene; V was cut back by 4 bases and J by 8 bases. Profiling relied on immunoSEQ multiplex PCR, and the TCRdb table lists in-frame clones only, not all of them. The repertoire holds a few hundred thousand clones, with 85% to 90% as singletons. Treatment of the sample: some 20 received Ad26.COV2.S at low or high dose, single or two shots; about 5 received placebo; per-sample allocation not given. At day 63 after the first vaccine or placebo injection, samples were drawn. Note on this clone: Its specificity is not known.

The sequences come from peripheral blood, collected in a trial of Ad26.COV2.S vaccine versus placebo. The TCR comes from a person aged 18-65 years who received the Ad26.COV2.S COVID-19 vaccine or a placebo. The gene calls are TRBV24-1 and TRBJ2-2; TRBD1 aligns across 10 bases. CDR3 nucleotides: TGTGCCACCAGTGACTTCGGGACAGGGGAGGGGGAGCTGTTTTTT. Translated, it gives CATSDFGTGEGELFF.